This is a list of T cell receptor beta chains from one sample in a study of cytotoxic CD8 clonotypes in ibrutinib-treated CLL. The repertoire was sequenced with immunoSEQ multiplex PCR; TCRdb's copy has only in-frame clones and lacks some. The table has roughly 97,000 clones, 78% seen once. The sequenced sample was PBMCs, obtained after 12 months of ibrutinib treatment. The receptors here all came from a human donor with chronic lymphocytic leukemia. CDR3s include the opening cysteine and the closing phenylalanine or tryptophan. The D gene is left open where the match is weak. Only part of the rows carry a size: once, few, many, or a class if the clone is expanded.

d_call	j_call	v_call	clone_size	cdr3_aa
-	TRBJ2-7	TRBV4-1	-	CASSQGTVYEQYF
TRBD1	TRBJ1-1	TRBV7-9	once	CASSLGQGPTEAFF
TRBD1	TRBJ1-2	TRBV7-8	-	CASSPSVDRGASYGYTF
-	TRBJ2-7	TRBV7-2	-	CASRGSTHSYEQYF
-	TRBJ1-5	TRBV30	-	CAWSGEGSQPQHF
TRBD1	TRBJ2-2	TRBV4-2	once	CASSRGQGGGELFF
-	TRBJ2-2	TRBV6-1	-	CASNAERPGELFF
-	TRBJ1-1	TRBV2	-	CASSVTVLSEAFF
-	TRBJ1-6	TRBV19	-	CASTGSNSPLHF
TRBD1	TRBJ2-5	TRBV2	once	CASRTGQGLETQYF
-	TRBJ1-4	TRBV2	few	CASSPTSATNEKLFF
-	TRBJ2-3	TRBV7-7	-	CASSLTGSTDTQYF
-	TRBJ1-3	TRBV7-2	-	CASSSIPGPGNTIYF
TRBD2	TRBJ2-2	TRBV18	few	CASSPSGQRGSGELFF
-	TRBJ2-5	TRBV4-1	-	CASSQDGGAGIETQYF
TRBD2	TRBJ2-3	TRBV23-1	-	CASSQGTSLDTQYF
-	TRBJ2-7	TRBV30	-	CAWSPGVSYEQYF
-	TRBJ1-6	TRBV25-1	-	CASKESSYNSPLHF
TRBD1	TRBJ2-1	TRBV11-3	-	CASSQPGQGPNNEQFF
-	TRBJ1-3	TRBV7-3	-	CANYQYYSGNTIYF
-	TRBJ2-3	TRBV29-1	-	CSVATRGSTDTQYF
-	TRBJ1-5	TRBV30	once	CAWSPSLYSNQPQHF
-	TRBJ2-7	TRBV7-8	-	CASSFPIGSLSYEQYF
TRBD1	TRBJ2-7	TRBV27	-	CASSPSPGTGDYEQYF
TRBD1	TRBJ1-2	TRBV7-2	-	CASSLGLQGAGGYTF
-	TRBJ2-1	TRBV11-3	-	CASSQERGARFF
TRBD2	TRBJ2-6	TRBV6-1	-	CASSDALAGGPRTNVLTF
TRBD2	TRBJ2-5	TRBV5-1	-	CASRRGSLAGDQETQYF
TRBD1	TRBJ1-1	TRBV13	-	CASSPNRGRNTEAFF
TRBD1	TRBJ1-2	TRBV5-5	-	CASSWQGEVNYGYTF
TRBD1	TRBJ2-1	TRBV7-2	-	CASSFGQGLRNEQFF
TRBD1	TRBJ2-5	TRBV5-5	-	CASSLPNRGRGTQYF
TRBD1	TRBJ2-5	TRBV5-1	-	CASQSSGGQETQYF
TRBD2	TRBJ2-5	TRBV4-2	-	CASSQDWLAGAPIQETQYF
-	TRBJ1-4	TRBV7-2	few	CASSLVGGATNEKLFF
-	TRBJ2-5	TRBV10-2	-	CASSEARGSPETQYF
TRBD1	TRBJ2-7	TRBV11-2	-	CASQTGEGEQYF
TRBD1	TRBJ1-2	TRBV7-3	once	CASSSGQGSGYTF
-	TRBJ1-5	TRBV7-2	-	CASSKTPAGTYSQPQHF
TRBD2	TRBJ2-3	TRBV6-5	-	CASSYSTGGAIDTQYF
-	TRBJ2-7	TRBV7-6	-	CASSRGDPASEQYF
-	TRBJ1-1	TRBV5-6	-	CASSRGGVTEAFF
-	TRBJ2-6	TRBV5-6	-	CASTLAGSSAGANVLTF